The entry below gives a single T cell receptor beta chain sequence along with its context. Its target is unknown. These data are taken from a study of cytomegalovirus exposure and HLA in healthy donors. Across the study: According to later analysis, the same platform produced the roughly 120 validation and 666 first-cohort repertoires.

This table comes from immunoSEQ multiplex PCR, and its TCRdb copy is limited to in-frame clones, with some not included. The sample contains 200,000 to 250,000 clones, around 87% of which appear only once. Per germline, CDR1 SNHLY and CDR2 FYNNEI. Unmatched junction bases numbered 11, after V lost 9 bases and J lost 8 bases. The length of the CDR3 is 14 residues. Whole-study findings and limits: First-cohort TCR clusters tended to co-occur in the approximately 130 validation repertoires, a later analysis found. There were some public TCRs occurring in many donors, but most TCR sequences were rare.

Sequencing was performed on PBMCs. The V and J genes are TRBV2 and TRBJ2-1; 9 nucleotides align to TRBD2. This receptor was taken from a woman aged 18-29 years in good health and CMV-seropositive. Written as DNA, the CDR3 is TGTGCCAGACCCGGGCGGGAGGGCCAGGATGAGCAGTTCTTC. Translated, it gives CARPGREGQDEQFF.